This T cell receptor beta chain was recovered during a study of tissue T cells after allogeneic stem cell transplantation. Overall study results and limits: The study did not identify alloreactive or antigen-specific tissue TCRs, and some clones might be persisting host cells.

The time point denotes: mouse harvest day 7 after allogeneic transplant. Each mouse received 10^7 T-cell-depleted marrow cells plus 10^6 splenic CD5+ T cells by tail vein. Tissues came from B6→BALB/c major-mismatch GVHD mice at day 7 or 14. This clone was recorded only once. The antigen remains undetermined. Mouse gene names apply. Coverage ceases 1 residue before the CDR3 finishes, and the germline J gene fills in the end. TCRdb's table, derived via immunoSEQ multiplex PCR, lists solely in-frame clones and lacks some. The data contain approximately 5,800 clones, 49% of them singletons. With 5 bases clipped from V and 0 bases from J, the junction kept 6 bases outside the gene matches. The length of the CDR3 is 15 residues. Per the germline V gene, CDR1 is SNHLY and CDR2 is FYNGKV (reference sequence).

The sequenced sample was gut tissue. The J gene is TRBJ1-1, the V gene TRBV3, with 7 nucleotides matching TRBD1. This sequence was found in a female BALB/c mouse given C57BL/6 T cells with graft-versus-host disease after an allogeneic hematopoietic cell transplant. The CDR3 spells CASSPWGTANTEVFF. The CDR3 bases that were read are TGTGCCAGCAGCCCTTGGGGGACAGCAAACACAGAAGTCTTC.